This is a list of T cell receptor beta chains from one sample in a study of cytomegalovirus exposure and HLA in healthy donors. Some clones are missing from TCRdb's copy, which holds only in-frame ones; the method was immunoSEQ multiplex PCR. The data hold fewer than 130,000 clones, with about 80% observed a single time. Input material: PBMCs. Source of these receptors: a female donor in good health and CMV-seropositive. Each CDR3 is given with its conserved first and last residue. The order of the fields is CDR3 length, D gene, clone size, V gene, J gene, CDR3 DNA, CDR3 protein. D genes are given only for firm matches. Size values are once, few and many counts, or a class for expanded clones, and some rows have none.

length: 14
D: TRBD2
size: -
V: TRBV2
J: TRBJ2-1
DNA: TGTGCCAGCAGTGTTAGCGGGGGGGCGGAGGAGCAGTTCTTC
CDR3: CASSVSGGAEEQFF

length: 14
D: -
size: -
V: TRBV5-5
J: TRBJ2-7
DNA: TGTGCCAGCAGCCCGGGACTTCCAACCCCCGAGCAGTACTTC
CDR3: CASSPGLPTPEQYF

length: 17
D: TRBD2
size: -
V: TRBV9
J: TRBJ2-3
DNA: TGTGCCAGCAGCGTAGATGCGGGGCTAGCGGGTAGGGATACGCAGTATTTT
CDR3: CASSVDAGLAGRDTQYF

length: 15
D: -
size: -
V: TRBV9
J: TRBJ1-1
DNA: TGTGCCAGCAGCCCCAGGGGTTCCCTTGGCGCTGAAGCTTTCTTT
CDR3: CASSPRGSLGAEAFF

length: 15
D: -
size: -
V: TRBV7-3
J: TRBJ2-5
DNA: TGTGCCAGCAGCTTAACGGCGCGGGGGCCAGAGACCCAGTACTTC
CDR3: CASSLTARGPETQYF

length: 14
D: -
size: -
V: TRBV19
J: TRBJ1-6
DNA: TGTGCCAGTAAAGACAGCTCCTATAATTCACCCCTCCACTTT
CDR3: CASKDSSYNSPLHF

length: 15
D: TRBD2
size: once
V: TRBV28
J: TRBJ2-7
DNA: TGTGCCAGCAGGGGGGGGGAGGGTATCTCCTACGAGCAGTACTTC
CDR3: CASRGGEGISYEQYF

length: 16
D: -
size: -
V: TRBV19
J: TRBJ2-7
DNA: TGTGCCAGTAGTATAGATGCACAGGGTTTCTCCTACGAGCAGTACTTC
CDR3: CASSIDAQGFSYEQYF

length: 15
D: -
size: -
V: TRBV6-5
J: TRBJ2-3
DNA: TGTGCCAGCACCCACGGGACTCCTAGCACAGATACGCAGTATTTT
CDR3: CASTHGTPSTDTQYF

length: 16
D: TRBD1
size: -
V: TRBV28
J: TRBJ1-1
DNA: TGTGCCAGCACCAAAAGTCCCCGGACAGGGGCATATGAAGCTTTCTTT
CDR3: CASTKSPRTGAYEAFF

length: 15
D: TRBD2
size: -
V: TRBV5-4
J: TRBJ2-1
DNA: TGTGCCAGCAGCTTTGGACTAGCGGTCAACAATGAGCAGTTCTTC
CDR3: CASSFGLAVNNEQFF

length: 13
D: -
size: -
V: TRBV5-4
J: TRBJ1-2
DNA: TGTGCCAGCAGCGAGACAGCGAACTATGGCTACACCTTC
CDR3: CASSETANYGYTF

length: 17
D: TRBD2
size: -
V: TRBV27
J: TRBJ2-1
DNA: TGTGCCAGCAGTTTAGTCCGCCTAGCGGGGGGCCGGGGTGAGCAGTTCTTC
CDR3: CASSLVRLAGGRGEQFF

length: 16
D: -
size: -
V: TRBV6-1
J: TRBJ2-7
DNA: TGTGCCAGCAGTGACGGAGGGACAGCGAGGTCCTACGAGCAGTACTTC
CDR3: CASSDGGTARSYEQYF

length: 13
D: -
size: -
V: TRBV30
J: TRBJ1-5
DNA: TGTGCCTGGAGTGGCAGGGGTGTAATGCCCCAGCATTTT
CDR3: CAWSGRGVMPQHF

length: 15
D: -
size: -
V: TRBV19
J: TRBJ1-3
DNA: TGTGCCAGCCAAACAGCCCTGGGTAGTGGAAACACCATATATTTT
CDR3: CASQTALGSGNTIYF

length: 13
D: -
size: -
V: TRBV4-3
J: TRBJ1-3
DNA: TGCGCCAGCAGCCAAGCGCGAGGAAACACCATATATTTT
CDR3: CASSQARGNTIYF

length: 15
D: TRBD2
size: -
V: TRBV10-2
J: TRBJ2-7
DNA: TGCGCCAGCAGTGAGACTAGCGGGAGAATGCACGAGCAGTACTTC
CDR3: CASSETSGRMHEQYF

length: 13
D: TRBD1
size: once
V: TRBV18
J: TRBJ1-2
DNA: TGTGCCAGCTCACCAGGACAGGAGATGAGCTACACCTTC
CDR3: CASSPGQEMSYTF

length: 13
D: TRBD1
size: -
V: TRBV18
J: TRBJ1-2
DNA: TGTGCCAGCTCACTAGACAGGGAGTACGGCTACACCTTC
CDR3: CASSLDREYGYTF

length: 13
D: -
size: -
V: TRBV28
J: TRBJ1-4
DNA: TGTGCCAGCAGTACAGGTTACCCTGAAAAACTGTTTTTT
CDR3: CASSTGYPEKLFF

length: 13
D: TRBD2
size: once
V: TRBV6-5
J: TRBJ2-7
DNA: TGTGCCAGCAGGGAGCGGGGTCCCTACGAGCAGTACTTC
CDR3: CASRERGPYEQYF

length: 15
D: TRBD1
size: -
V: TRBV19
J: TRBJ2-5
DNA: TGTGCCAGTAGTCTAGGGACAGCTACCCTGGAGACCCAGTACTTC
CDR3: CASSLGTATLETQYF

length: 17
D: TRBD2
size: -
V: TRBV18
J: TRBJ2-2
DNA: TGTGCCAGCTCACTTGGGACTAGCGGGGCGAACACCGGGGAGCTGTTTTTT
CDR3: CASSLGTSGANTGELFF

length: 18
D: TRBD1
size: -
V: TRBV4-1
J: TRBJ2-6
DNA: TGCGCCAGCAGCCAAGCCTCTATGACAGGGGCTGGGGCCAACGTCCTGACTTTC
CDR3: CASSQASMTGAGANVLTF

length: 15
D: -
size: -
V: TRBV6-1
J: TRBJ2-1
DNA: TGTGCCAGCTGTAAAGACAGCCTTTCCTACAATGAGCAGTTCTTC
CDR3: CASCKDSLSYNEQFF

length: 17
D: TRBD2
size: -
V: TRBV7-6
J: TRBJ2-5
DNA: TGTGCCAGCAGCTTAGCGGAGGGACTAGCGGGAAGGGAGACCCAGTACTTC
CDR3: CASSLAEGLAGRETQYF

length: 12
D: -
size: -
V: TRBV15
J: TRBJ1-5
DNA: TGTGCCACCAGCAGACCTGATCAGCCCCAGCATTTT
CDR3: CATSRPDQPQHF

length: 16
D: TRBD1
size: -
V: TRBV6-4
J: TRBJ1-4
DNA: TGTGCCAGCAGTGACTCGGCGGAAGTACAGGGGGAAAAACTGTTTTTT
CDR3: CASSDSAEVQGEKLFF

length: 13
D: TRBD1
size: -
V: TRBV4-2
J: TRBJ1-4
DNA: TGTGCCAGCAGACAGGGGGCCGGTGAAAAACTGTTTTTT
CDR3: CASRQGAGEKLFF

length: 13
D: -
size: -
V: TRBV18
J: TRBJ1-1
DNA: TGTGCCAGCTCACCAGGAGGGAACACTGAAGCTTTCTTT
CDR3: CASSPGGNTEAFF